This TCR beta chain was sequenced during a study of cytomegalovirus exposure and HLA in healthy donors. Researchers ran the PCR with 60 Vbeta and 13 Jbeta primers. The table came from immunoSEQ multiplex PCR; TCRdb's copy has only in-frame clones and leaves some out. The sample has 150,000 or so clones, around 67% seen once. V was clipped by 4 bases and J by 6 bases, with 7 bases between them. This CDR3 has 11 residues. Germline V gene lookup returns CDR1 ENHRY and CDR2 SYGVKD. The table lists this clone with a few counts. The clonotype originates from a man younger than 35 in good health and CMV-seropositive. Sequenced sample: PBMCs. This sequence joins TRBV10-3 and TRBJ2-7, with unresolved D. The CDR3 DNA is TGTGCCATCAGTGGACTCTCCGAGCAGTACTTC. Translation gives CAISGLSEQYF.